The present T cell receptor (beta chain) was sequenced within a study of T cells in Graves' hyperthyroidism and ophthalmopathy. Overall study context: Peripheral blood was drawn at first diagnosis, prior to all treatment.

This clonotype has ten or more counts. There were TCR beta CDR3 regions amplified from RNA transcripts. HTBI primers were the set used in a first-round RT-PCR of the TCR CDR3. MiXCR, applied by TCRdb to the multiplex PCR reads, yields one record per CDR3 protein. In the table there are more than 300,000 distinct CDR3 sequences, around 20% of which are singletons. The CDR3 runs 13 residues. Deletions cut 11 bases from V and 2 bases from J, with 15 bases between. CDR1 and CDR2 (germline): SNHLY, FYNNEI. Investigators excluded patients with uncontrolled infection, other autoimmune disease, pregnancy or lactation.

The TCR originated in a man younger than 35 with Graves' ophthalmopathy. Material for sequencing was blood. The gene calls are TRBV2 and TRBJ1-1; D uncertain. Here the CDR3 DNA reads TGTGCCGGCGCGAGTGTAGCAAACACTGAAGCTTTCTTT. It yields the protein CAGASVANTEAFF.